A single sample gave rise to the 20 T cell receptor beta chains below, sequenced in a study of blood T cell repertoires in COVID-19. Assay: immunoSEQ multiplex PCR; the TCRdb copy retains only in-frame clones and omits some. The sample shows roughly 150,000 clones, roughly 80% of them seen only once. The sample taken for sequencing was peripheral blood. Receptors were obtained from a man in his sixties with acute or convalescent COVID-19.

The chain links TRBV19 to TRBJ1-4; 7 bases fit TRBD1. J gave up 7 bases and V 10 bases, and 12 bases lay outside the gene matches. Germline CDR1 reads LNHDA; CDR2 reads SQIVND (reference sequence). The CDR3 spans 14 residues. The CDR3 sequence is CAIRGGTAGEKLFF. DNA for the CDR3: TGTGCCATCCGAGGGGGGACAGCCGGTGAAAAACTGTTTTTT.

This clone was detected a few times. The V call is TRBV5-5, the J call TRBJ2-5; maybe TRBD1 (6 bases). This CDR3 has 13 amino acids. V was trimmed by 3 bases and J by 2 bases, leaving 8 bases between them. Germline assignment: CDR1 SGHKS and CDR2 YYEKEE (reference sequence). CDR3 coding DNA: TGTGCCAGCAGCTCAGGGACACAAGAGACCCAGTACTTC. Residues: CASSSGTQETQYF.

This CDR3 reads CASSLVGQGGYGYTF. CDR3 nucleotide sequence: TGTGCCAGCAGCTTGGTGGGACAGGGAGGCTATGGCTACACCTTC. J is TRBJ1-2 and V is TRBV5-5; TRBD1 matches at 9 bases. Germline CDR1 SGHKS, CDR2 YYEKEE (reference sequence). Trimming took 0 bases from V and 4 from J; bases not matched to a gene: 4. This CDR3 region has 15 residues.

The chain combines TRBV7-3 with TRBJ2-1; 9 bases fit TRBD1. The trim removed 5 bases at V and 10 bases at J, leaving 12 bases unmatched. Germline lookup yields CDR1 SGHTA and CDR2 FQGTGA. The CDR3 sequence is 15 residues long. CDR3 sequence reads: CASSPGGAGQGEQFF. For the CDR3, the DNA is TGTGCCAGCAGCCCAGGGGGAGCGGGACAGGGCGAGCAGTTCTTC.

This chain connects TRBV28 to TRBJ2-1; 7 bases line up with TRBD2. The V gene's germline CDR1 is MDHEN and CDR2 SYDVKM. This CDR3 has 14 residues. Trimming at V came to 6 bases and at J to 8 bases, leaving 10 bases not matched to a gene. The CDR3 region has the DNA TGTGCCAGCAGAGCTGCGGGAGACAAATATGAGCAGTTCTTC. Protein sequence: CASRAAGDKYEQFF.

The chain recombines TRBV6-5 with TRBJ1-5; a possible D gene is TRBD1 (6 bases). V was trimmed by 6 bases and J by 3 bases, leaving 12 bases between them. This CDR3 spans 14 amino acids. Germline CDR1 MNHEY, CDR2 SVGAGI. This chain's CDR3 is CASSLTGFNQPQHF. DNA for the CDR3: TGTGCCAGCAGCCTTACAGGGTTCAATCAGCCCCAGCATTTT.

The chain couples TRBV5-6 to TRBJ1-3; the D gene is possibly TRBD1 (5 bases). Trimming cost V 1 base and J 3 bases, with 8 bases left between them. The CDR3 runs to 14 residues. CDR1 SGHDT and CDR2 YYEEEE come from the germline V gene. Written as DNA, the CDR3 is TGTGCCAGCAGCTTGCCGACAGATGGAAACACCATATATTTT. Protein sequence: CASSLPTDGNTIYF.

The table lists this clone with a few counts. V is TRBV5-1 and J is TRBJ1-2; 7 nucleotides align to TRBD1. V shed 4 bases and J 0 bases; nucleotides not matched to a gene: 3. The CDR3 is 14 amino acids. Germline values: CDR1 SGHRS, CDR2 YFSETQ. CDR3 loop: CASSRDSTNYGYTF. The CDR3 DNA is TGCGCCAGCAGCCGGGACAGCACTAACTATGGCTACACCTTC.

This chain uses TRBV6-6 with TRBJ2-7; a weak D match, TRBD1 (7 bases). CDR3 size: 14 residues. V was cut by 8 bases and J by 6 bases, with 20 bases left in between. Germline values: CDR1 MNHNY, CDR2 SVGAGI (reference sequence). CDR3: CASRRDSLLGEQYF. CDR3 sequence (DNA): TGTGCCAGCCGGCGGGACAGCCTCCTTGGCGAGCAGTACTTC.

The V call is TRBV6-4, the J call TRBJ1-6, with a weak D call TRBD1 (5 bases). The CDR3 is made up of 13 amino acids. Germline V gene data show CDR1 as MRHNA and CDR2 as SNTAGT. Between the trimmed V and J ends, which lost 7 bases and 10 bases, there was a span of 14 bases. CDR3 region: CASKRGAGSPLHF. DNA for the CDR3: TGTGCCAGCAAAAGGGGCGCGGGATCACCCCTCCACTTT.

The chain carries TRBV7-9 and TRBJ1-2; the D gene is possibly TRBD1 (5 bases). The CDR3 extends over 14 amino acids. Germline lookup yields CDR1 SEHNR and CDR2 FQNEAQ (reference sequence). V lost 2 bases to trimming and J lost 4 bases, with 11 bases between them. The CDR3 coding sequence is TGTGCCAGCAGCTTAACGGGGGACGTCTATGGCTACACCTTC. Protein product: CASSLTGDVYGYTF.

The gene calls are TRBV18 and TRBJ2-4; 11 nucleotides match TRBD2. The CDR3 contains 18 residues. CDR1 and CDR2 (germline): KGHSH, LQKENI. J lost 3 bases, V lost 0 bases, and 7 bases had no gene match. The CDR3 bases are TGTGCCAGCTCACCACCGAGTCTAGCGGGAGGTAGCAAAAACATTCAGTACTTC. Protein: CASSPPSLAGGSKNIQYF.

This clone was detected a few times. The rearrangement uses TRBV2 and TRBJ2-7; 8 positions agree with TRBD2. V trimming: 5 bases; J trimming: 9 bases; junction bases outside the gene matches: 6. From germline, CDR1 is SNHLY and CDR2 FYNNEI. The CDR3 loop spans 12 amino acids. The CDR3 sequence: CASSIAGPTQYF. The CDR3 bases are TGTGCCAGCAGTATAGCGGGGCCGACGCAGTACTTC.

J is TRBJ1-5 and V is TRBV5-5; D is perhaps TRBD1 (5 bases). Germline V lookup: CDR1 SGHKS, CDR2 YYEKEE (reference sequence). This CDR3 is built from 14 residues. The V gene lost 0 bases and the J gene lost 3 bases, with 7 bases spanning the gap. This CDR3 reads CASSLGQINQPQHF. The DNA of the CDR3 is TGTGCCAGCAGCTTGGGACAGATCAATCAGCCCCAGCATTTT.

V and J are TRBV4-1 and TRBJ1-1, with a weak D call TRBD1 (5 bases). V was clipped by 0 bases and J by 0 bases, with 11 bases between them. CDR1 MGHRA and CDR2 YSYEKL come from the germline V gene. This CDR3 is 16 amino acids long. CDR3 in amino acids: CASSQDPPGLNTEAFF. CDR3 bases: TGCGCCAGCAGCCAAGATCCCCCAGGGCTGAACACTGAAGCTTTCTTT.

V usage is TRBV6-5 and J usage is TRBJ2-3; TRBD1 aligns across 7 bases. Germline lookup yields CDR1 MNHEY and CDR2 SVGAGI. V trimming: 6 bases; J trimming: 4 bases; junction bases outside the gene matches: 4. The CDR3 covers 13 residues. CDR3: CASSRQGSDTQYF. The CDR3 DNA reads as TGTGCCAGCAGCAGACAGGGTTCAGATACGCAGTATTTT.

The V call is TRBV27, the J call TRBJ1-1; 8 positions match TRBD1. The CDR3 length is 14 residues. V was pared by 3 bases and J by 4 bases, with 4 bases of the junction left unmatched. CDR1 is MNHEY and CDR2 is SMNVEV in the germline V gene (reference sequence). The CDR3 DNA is TGTGCCAGCAGTTTCAGGGGGCGGATCACTGAAGCTTTCTTT. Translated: CASSFRGRITEAFF.

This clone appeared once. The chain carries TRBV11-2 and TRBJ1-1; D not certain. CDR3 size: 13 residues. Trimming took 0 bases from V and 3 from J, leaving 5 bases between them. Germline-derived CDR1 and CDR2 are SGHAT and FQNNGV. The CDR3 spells CASSLDSDTEAFF. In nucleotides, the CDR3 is TGTGCCAGCAGCTTAGATTCGGACACTGAAGCTTTCTTT.

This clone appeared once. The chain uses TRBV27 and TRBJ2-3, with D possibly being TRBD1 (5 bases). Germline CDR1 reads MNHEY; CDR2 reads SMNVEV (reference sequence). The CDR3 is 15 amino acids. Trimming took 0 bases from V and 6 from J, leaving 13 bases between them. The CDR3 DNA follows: TGTGCCAGCAGTTTATCGCTCAGGGCTCATGATACGCAGTATTTT. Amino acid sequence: CASSLSLRAHDTQYF.

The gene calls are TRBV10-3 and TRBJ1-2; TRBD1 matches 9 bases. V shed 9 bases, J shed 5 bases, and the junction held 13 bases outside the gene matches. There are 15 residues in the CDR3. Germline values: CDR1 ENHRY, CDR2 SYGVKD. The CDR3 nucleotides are TGTGCCATGCGAAATAGCACCGGGACAGGGTATGGCTACACCTTC. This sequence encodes CAMRNSTGTGYGYTF.